The following is a T cell receptor (beta chain) sequence with its context. TCRdb processed the RT-PCR reads anew with MiXCR; each CDR3 protein has one entry. The sample yields hundreds of thousands of distinct CDR3 sequences, 13% to 15% seen once. Germline V CDR1 and CDR2: SGHTA, FQGNSA. This CDR3 spans 14 amino acids. V shed 1 base and J shed 7 bases, with 13 bases lying between them. This TCR came from a female donor in good health, serving as a healthy control. The chain joins TRBV7-2 to TRBJ1-2; D is possibly TRBD1 (5 bases). The sequencing input was memory CD4+ T cells from blood. CDR3 loop: CASSLDGRDSGYTF. The CDR3 nucleotides are TGTGCCAGCAGCTTAGATGGCAGGGACTCTGGCTACACCTTC.